This T cell receptor (beta chain) derives from a study of molecular identifiers for immune sequencing clone quantification. Looking at the study overall: Four portions were sequenced after RNA from roughly 18,000 or 92,000 naive CD8 cells was split five ways in replicates.

TCRdb passed the PCR reads through MiXCR, listing each CDR3 protein once. This repertoire shows around 300,000 distinct CDR3 sequences, under 25% found once; its top ten account for 0.65% to 0.95%. The study's findings and limits: Sharing of a barcode by identical TCR molecules could cause highly expanded clone sizes to be underestimated. Jurkat TCR RNA from one cell was spiked into approximately 1 million naive cells, and it was reportedly detectable there. Clones that had above 20 RNA copies took up over 99% of effector molecules but under 1% in naive cells.

The CDR3 consists of 13 residues. Germline V gene data show CDR1 as MNHEY and CDR2 as SMNVEV (reference sequence). V was clipped by 3 bases and J by 6 bases, with 12 bases between them. A few counts support this clonotype. Its specificity is unknown. The clonotype was recovered from a human donor in good health. Some libraries in this study had Jurkat cell RNA spiked in. The rearrangement uses TRBV27 and TRBJ2-7; no firm D call. The sequenced sample was naive CD8+ T cells from blood, with Jurkat cell RNA spiked in. The subset denotes: FACS-sorted CD8+CD4-CCR7+CD45RA+ naive T cells. The CDR3 nucleotides read TGTGCCAGCAGTTTTGTAAGAGACTCCGAGCAGTACTTC. Protein sequence: CASSFVRDSEQYF.